This T cell receptor (beta chain) comes out of a study of graft-versus-host responses after intestinal transplantation. Across the whole study: After anti-thymocyte globulin induction, recipients took tacrolimus and steroids for approximately three years.

Trimming cost V 0 bases and J 6 bases; bases outside gene matches: 9. The CDR3 covers 16 residues. The V gene's germline CDR1 is LGHNA and CDR2 YNFKEQ. Sequencing was performed with immunoSEQ multiplex PCR; in TCRdb, only in-frame clones are kept and a portion is missing. This sample has some 10,000 clones, with 30% to 40% found just once. The study's findings and limits: Allograft graft-versus-host to host-versus-graft clonal ratios ran high in patients with graft-donor T cell macrochimerism.

Responders labeled with CFSE (about 200,000) were plated with about 200,000 irradiated, violet-dye-labeled stimulators. V and J are TRBV4-2 and TRBJ2-3; 7 bases are shared with TRBD1. The starting material was alloreactive CD4+ T cells from a mixed lymphocyte reaction culture, obtained before transplantation. Described subset: CFSE-low proliferating T cells sorted from roughly 6-day pre-transplant mixed lymphocyte reaction (GvH or HvG direction). This clonotype originated in a human patient who was an organ donor for intestinal transplantation. The CDR3 sequence is CASSQDLDRLYDTQYF. CDR3 DNA: TGTGCCAGCAGCCAAGATTTGGACAGGCTTTACGATACGCAGTATTTT.